Shown below are 16 T cell receptor beta chains from a single sample sequenced in a study of blood T cell repertoires in COVID-19 (dated by TCRdb to about 2020). Library preparation used the immunoSEQ multiplex PCR assay. The source is immuneACCESS, and TCRdb retained only in-frame sequences with V and J called. Part of the clones is not carried over; for the studies checked, unresolved V genes explain less than half of this, and the remainder is unexplained. For this sample the table gives around 200,000 clones, of which roughly 89% were detected only once. Of the sample, about 0.66% is held by the ten largest clones. The sample taken for sequencing was peripheral blood. The receptors originated from a man over 45 with acute or convalescent COVID-19.

This chain links TRBV18 with TRBJ2-7; no firm D call. Looked up from germline, CDR1 is KGHSH and CDR2 is LQKENI. This CDR3 is 12 amino acids long. V shed 2 bases and J shed 4 bases, with 6 bases lying between them. DNA for the CDR3: TGTGCCAGCTCACCAGGAGAGTACGAGCAGTACTTC. This gives the protein CASSPGEYEQYF.

The chain carries TRBV3-1 (or the pseudogene TRBV3-2) and TRBJ2-2; 8 positions agree with TRBD2. J gave up 6 bases and V 1 base, and 10 bases lay outside the gene matches. The CDR3 has 17 residues. CDR1 is LGHDT and CDR2 is YNNKEL in the germline V gene (reference sequence). CDR3 nucleotide sequence: TGTGCCAGCAGCCAAGTATTCCGTCCCGGGGGGGCCGGGGAGCTGTTTTTT. Translation gives CASSQVFRPGGAGELFF.

The V gene is TRBV6-6, the J gene TRBJ1-1; 8 bases are shared with TRBD1. CDR3 length: 15 amino acids. From germline, CDR1 is MNHNY and CDR2 SVGAGI (reference sequence). After removal of 0 bases from V and 5 bases from J, the junction contained 5 bases not matched to a gene. In nucleotides, the CDR3 is TGTGCCAGCAGTTACTCGAACGACAGGGGAACTGAAGCTTTCTTT. It translates to CASSYSNDRGTEAFF.

The chain joins TRBV9 to TRBJ2-7; TRBD1 is a possible D gene (5 bases). The CDR3 covers 14 residues. From germline, CDR1 is SGDLS and CDR2 YYNGEE. V lost 5 bases, J lost 0 bases, and 12 bases lay in between. This CDR3 is CASSSQDASYEQYF. The CDR3 region has the DNA TGTGCCAGCAGTTCACAGGACGCCTCCTACGAGCAGTACTTC.

The chain is built from TRBV18 and TRBJ2-2, with 8 bases aligning to TRBD1. The CDR3 contains 16 residues. The V segment lost 6 bases and the J segment 1 base; nucleotides outside the gene matches: 7. Per germline, CDR1 KGHSH and CDR2 LQKENI. This CDR3 is CASSVGQALNTGELFF. The CDR3 bases are TGTGCCAGCTCTGTGGGACAGGCCTTGAACACCGGGGAGCTGTTTTTT.

The CDR3 loop is CASSPLGNTEAFF. The CDR3 bases are TGTGCCAGCAGCCCTCTCGGGAACACTGAAGCTTTCTTT. V usage is TRBV28 and J usage is TRBJ1-1, with unresolved D. Trimming removed 6 bases from V and 1 base from J, with 9 bases in between. CDR1 and CDR2 (germline): MDHEN, SYDVKM. The CDR3 has 13 residues.

The chain has TRBV7-3 and TRBJ1-2, with 11 nucleotides matching TRBD1. Germline CDR1 and CDR2: SGHTA and FQGTGA. This CDR3 contains 15 residues. Trimming removed 4 bases from V and 8 bases from J; junction bases left unmatched: 9. CDR3 residues: CASSSQGQGASGYTF. As DNA, the CDR3 is TGTGCCAGCAGCTCCCAAGGACAGGGGGCTTCCGGCTACACCTTC.

This clone was counted many times. The chain links TRBV19 to TRBJ1-1; no definite D call. CDR3 length equals 13 residues. Germline lookup yields CDR1 LNHDA and CDR2 SQIVND (reference sequence). V was pared by 5 bases and J by 1 base, with 8 bases between. The CDR3 is CASSWQKNTEAFF. The CDR3 DNA reads TGTGCCAGTAGTTGGCAGAAGAACACTGAAGCTTTCTTT.

The chain joins TRBV6-2 or TRBV6-3 to TRBJ1-6; 9 bases match TRBD1. The CDR3 has 15 amino acids. V lost 1 base, J lost 10 bases, and 5 bases stayed unmatched. Per germline, CDR1 MNHEY and CDR2 SVGEGT. The CDR3 DNA is TGTGCCAGCAGTTACTGGGACAGGGACGGATCACCCCTCCACTTT. It codes for CASSYWDRDGSPLHF.

V and J are TRBV4-3 and TRBJ2-3, with 9 nucleotides matching TRBD2. The CDR3 loop spans 18 amino acids. CDR1 and CDR2 from the germline V gene are LGHNA and YSLEER. J was trimmed by 5 bases and V by 0 bases; bases with no gene match: 12. CDR3 in amino acids: CASSQEYRAGGVRDTQYF. The CDR3 DNA follows: TGCGCCAGCAGCCAAGAATATAGGGCGGGGGGGGTGCGAGATACGCAGTATTTT.

The rearrangement joins TRBV30 to TRBJ1-2, with D possibly TRBD1 on 6 matching bases. Germline V CDR1 and CDR2: GTSNPN, SVGIG (reference sequence). The V gene lost 0 bases and the J gene lost 10 bases, with 18 bases spanning the gap. The length of the CDR3 is 14 residues. The CDR3 DNA follows: TGTGCCTGGAGTGTAAACAGGGTCGTGTCGAACTACACCTTC. Encoded protein: CAWSVNRVVSNYTF.

This clone showed up just a few times. A junction boundary mismatches the germline segment, possibly from a read error. CDR3 protein: CASNYGTSGSNEQYF. The DNA of the CDR3 is TGTGCCAGCAATTACGGGACTAGCGGGAGTAACGAGCAGTACTTC. The V call is TRBV6-5, the J call TRBJ2-7; the match to TRBD2 covers 14 bases. The CDR3 is 15 residues long. The V gene's germline CDR1 is MNHEY and CDR2 SVGAGI.

This clone was recorded only once. The chain has TRBV5-1 and TRBJ2-1; 7 nucleotides agree with TRBD2. J was trimmed by 4 bases and V by 1 base; bases with no gene match: 5. There are 15 residues in the CDR3. Per germline, CDR1 SGHRS and CDR2 YFSETQ. CDR3 in amino acids: CASSLSSGAYNEQFF. DNA of the CDR3: TGCGCCAGCAGCTTGTCCAGCGGGGCTTACAATGAGCAGTTCTTC.

The gene calls are TRBV4-2 and TRBJ1-3; possibly TRBD1 for D (5 bases). CDR1 and CDR2 from the germline V gene are LGHNA and YNFKEQ. The CDR3 is made up of 18 amino acids. The V end lost 0 bases, the J end lost 0 bases, and 15 bases lay between the germline ends. The CDR3 DNA reads as TGTGCCAGCAGCCAAGATTGGGGGACTGTCGGCTCTGGAAACACCATATATTTT. Translating gives CASSQDWGTVGSGNTIYF.

The chain has TRBV28 and TRBJ2-7; 12 bases match TRBD1. CDR1 and CDR2 from the germline V gene are MDHEN and SYDVKM. The CDR3 totals 17 residues. V lost 4 bases, J lost 6 bases, and 13 bases stayed unmatched. CDR3 coding DNA: TGTGCCAGCAGTTCCTCAGGGACAGGGGGCCTCTCGACCGAGCAGTACTTC. Its protein product is CASSSSGTGGLSTEQYF.

The rearrangement joins TRBV7-9 to TRBJ1-2; maybe TRBD1 (6 bases). The CDR3 is 14 amino acids. CDR1 and CDR2 (germline): SEHNR, FQNEAQ (reference sequence). Trimming stripped 2 bases from V and 4 bases from J, with 11 bases between. The CDR3 DNA is TGTGCCAGCAGCTTATCGGGACACCGCTATGGCTACACCTTC. Translated: CASSLSGHRYGYTF.